This is a list of T cell receptor beta chains from one sample in a study of CD8 T cells in ankylosing spondylitis. One entry per CDR3 protein results from TCRdb running MiXCR on the 5' RACE reads. This sample has 100,000 to 150,000 distinct CDR3 sequences, with about 13% found just once. Sequenced: blood, either unsorted or a sorted T cell fraction (not recorded which). These receptors came from a female donor with ankylosing spondylitis or in good health (not recorded which). Each CDR3 is given with its conserved first and last residue. The order of the fields is J gene, D gene, clone size, V gene, CDR3 protein, CDR3 DNA. The D gene is left open where the match is weak. The size entry is marked missing in some rows and otherwise reads once, few, many or a size class.

J gene: TRBJ1-2; D gene: -; clone size: few; V gene: TRBV10-1; CDR3 protein: CASSEGYYGYPF; CDR3 DNA: TGCGCCAGCAGTGAGGGCTACTATGGCTACCCCTTC
J gene: TRBJ2-7; D gene: -; clone size: many; V gene: TRBV20-1; CDR3 protein: CSAPQGGDEQYF; CDR3 DNA: TGCAGTGCGCCCCAGGGGGGCGACGAGCAGTACTTC
J gene: TRBJ1-5; D gene: -; clone size: many; V gene: TRBV2; CDR3 protein: CASSEGSDGQPQHF; CDR3 DNA: TGTGCCAGCAGTGAAGGAAGTGATGGTCAGCCCCAGCATTTT
J gene: TRBJ1-2; D gene: -; clone size: few; V gene: TRBV7-9; CDR3 protein: CASSLEAGARYGYTF; CDR3 DNA: TGTGCCAGCAGCTTAGAGGCAGGGGCCCGCTATGGCTACACCTTC
J gene: TRBJ2-7; D gene: -; clone size: few; V gene: TRBV5-1; CDR3 protein: CASSLEGKSSYEQYF; CDR3 DNA: TGCGCCAGCAGCTTAGAAGGCAAGAGCTCCTACGAGCAGTACTTC
J gene: TRBJ2-5; D gene: -; clone size: few; V gene: TRBV20-1; CDR3 protein: CSARYRAQETQYF; CDR3 DNA: TGCAGTGCTAGATACAGGGCCCAAGAGACCCAGTACTTC
J gene: TRBJ2-3; D gene: -; clone size: -; V gene: TRBV20-1; CDR3 protein: CSASESGLGTDTQYF; CDR3 DNA: TGCAGTGCTAGCGAAAGCGGACTGGGTACAGATACGCAGTATTTT
J gene: TRBJ2-2; D gene: -; clone size: -; V gene: TRBV6-2/TRBV6-3; CDR3 protein: CASSWGGLTSIAGELFF; CDR3 DNA: TGTGCCAGCAGTTGGGGGGGGCTCACCTCGATCGCCGGGGAGCTGTTTTTT
J gene: TRBJ2-5; D gene: -; clone size: many; V gene: TRBV24-1; CDR3 protein: CATSEQTDQETQYF; CDR3 DNA: TGTGCCACCAGTGAGCAGACAGACCAAGAGACCCAGTACTTC
J gene: TRBJ2-7; D gene: -; clone size: many; V gene: TRBV5-1; CDR3 protein: CASILVLTRDFIYEQYF; CDR3 DNA: TGCGCCAGCATTCTAGTCTTGACGAGGGACTTTATATACGAGCAGTACTTC
J gene: TRBJ2-7; D gene: -; clone size: many; V gene: TRBV6-1; CDR3 protein: CASRAGLGSYEQYF; CDR3 DNA: TGTGCCAGCAGGGCAGGTTTAGGGTCCTACGAGCAGTACTTC
J gene: TRBJ2-7; D gene: TRBD1; clone size: few; V gene: TRBV20-1; CDR3 protein: CSARDSRGTGLYEQYF; CDR3 DNA: TGCAGTGCTAGAGATTCCCGGGGGACAGGGCTCTACGAGCAGTACTTC
J gene: TRBJ2-2; D gene: -; clone size: -; V gene: TRBV20-1; CDR3 protein: CSARHGRLVGMEVELFF; CDR3 DNA: TGCAGTGCTAGACACGGGCGACTAGTGGGGATGGAAGTGGAGCTGTTTTTT
J gene: TRBJ2-1; D gene: -; clone size: few; V gene: TRBV10-3; CDR3 protein: CAIFSFGSGEQFF; CDR3 DNA: TGTGCCATCTTTAGTTTCGGGAGTGGGGAGCAGTTCTTC
J gene: TRBJ2-7; D gene: -; clone size: -; V gene: TRBV30; CDR3 protein: CACPGLEQYF; CDR3 DNA: TGTGCCTGCCCCGGGCTCGAGCAGTACTTC
J gene: TRBJ2-1; D gene: TRBD2; clone size: -; V gene: TRBV29-1; CDR3 protein: CSVRLAGMQFF; CDR3 DNA: TGCAGCGTTCGACTAGCGGGAATGCAGTTCTTC
J gene: TRBJ2-7; D gene: -; clone size: few; V gene: TRBV20-1; CDR3 protein: CSARDQRSSYEQYF; CDR3 DNA: TGCAGTGCTAGAGATCAGAGGAGCTCCTACGAGCAGTACTTC
J gene: TRBJ2-7; D gene: TRBD2; clone size: few; V gene: TRBV3-1; CDR3 protein: CASSRTSGNYEQYF; CDR3 DNA: TGTGCCAGCAGCCGGACTAGCGGAAACTACGAGCAGTACTTC
J gene: TRBJ2-5; D gene: -; clone size: -; V gene: TRBV21-1; CDR3 protein: CASSKVVRTSGEQETQYF; CDR3 DNA: TGTGCCAGCAGCAAAGTAGTTAGGACTAGCGGAGAGCAAGAGACCCAGTACTTC
J gene: TRBJ2-1; D gene: TRBD2; clone size: few; V gene: TRBV29-1; CDR3 protein: CSAGLAVRVHEQFF; CDR3 DNA: TGCAGCGCTGGACTAGCGGTAAGGGTCCATGAGCAGTTCTTC
J gene: TRBJ2-1; D gene: -; clone size: few; V gene: TRBV9; CDR3 protein: CASSVGHYNKQFF; CDR3 DNA: TGTGCCAGCAGCGTAGGCCATTACAATAAGCAGTTCTTC
J gene: TRBJ1-1; D gene: -; clone size: many; V gene: TRBV20-1; CDR3 protein: CSAPRGDRGNTEAFF; CDR3 DNA: TGCAGTGCGCCTCGGGGCGATAGGGGGAACACTGAAGCTTTCTTT
J gene: TRBJ2-2; D gene: -; clone size: few; V gene: TRBV24-1; CDR3 protein: CATSDPRAPNTGELFF; CDR3 DNA: TGTGCCACCAGTGATCCCAGGGCGCCTAACACCGGGGAGCTGTTTTTT
J gene: TRBJ1-3; D gene: TRBD1; clone size: -; V gene: TRBV7-2; CDR3 protein: CASSSQGAGGNTIYF; CDR3 DNA: TGTGCCAGCAGCTCACAGGGGGCAGGTGGAAACACCATATATTTT
J gene: TRBJ1-2; D gene: -; clone size: -; V gene: TRBV12-3/TRBV12-4; CDR3 protein: CASSSQQGWGYTF; CDR3 DNA: TGTGCCAGCAGTTCACAGCAGGGCTGGGGCTACACCTTC
J gene: TRBJ1-1; D gene: -; clone size: -; V gene: TRBV19; CDR3 protein: CASINGGGTEAFF; CDR3 DNA: TGTGCCAGTATTAACGGGGGGGGCACTGAAGCTTTCTTT
J gene: TRBJ2-7; D gene: TRBD2; clone size: -; V gene: TRBV5-1; CDR3 protein: CASSSHSGGYEQYF; CDR3 DNA: TGCGCCAGCAGCTCCCATAGCGGGGGCTACGAGCAGTACTTC
J gene: TRBJ2-3; D gene: -; clone size: few; V gene: TRBV9; CDR3 protein: CASSPGVPSTDTQYF; CDR3 DNA: TGTGCCAGCAGCCCGGGGGTACCTAGCACAGATACGCAGTATTTT
J gene: TRBJ2-3; D gene: TRBD2; clone size: few; V gene: TRBV7-9; CDR3 protein: CAGSLDGGRTDTQYF; CDR3 DNA: TGTGCCGGCAGCTTGGACGGGGGGAGAACAGATACGCAGTATTTT
J gene: TRBJ2-3; D gene: -; clone size: -; V gene: TRBV7-3; CDR3 protein: CASSNGRGTDTQYF; CDR3 DNA: TGTGCCAGCAGCAATGGTCGAGGCACAGATACGCAGTATTTT
J gene: TRBJ1-1; D gene: -; clone size: few; V gene: TRBV7-2; CDR3 protein: CASSLARGKVAEAFF; CDR3 DNA: TGTGCCAGCAGCTTAGCGAGAGGAAAGGTCGCTGAAGCTTTCTTT
J gene: TRBJ2-7; D gene: TRBD2; clone size: many; V gene: TRBV5-1; CDR3 protein: CASSLVSGTFYEQYF; CDR3 DNA: TGCGCCAGCAGCTTGGTCAGCGGGACTTTCTACGAGCAGTACTTC
J gene: TRBJ2-3; D gene: -; clone size: few; V gene: TRBV7-9; CDR3 protein: CASTPPGRSPDTQYF; CDR3 DNA: TGTGCCAGCACTCCACCGGGCCGTAGTCCAGATACGCAGTATTTT
J gene: TRBJ2-2; D gene: -; clone size: many; V gene: TRBV7-2; CDR3 protein: CASSPTMNTGELFF; CDR3 DNA: TGTGCCAGCAGCCCAACTATGAACACCGGGGAGCTGTTTTTT
J gene: TRBJ1-4; D gene: -; clone size: few; V gene: TRBV18; CDR3 protein: CASSPERTNEKLFF; CDR3 DNA: TGTGCCAGCTCACCAGAGAGGACTAATGAAAAACTGTTTTTT
J gene: TRBJ2-4; D gene: -; clone size: few; V gene: TRBV20-1; CDR3 protein: CSARSRDVRVEADKNIQYF; CDR3 DNA: TGCAGTGCTAGATCGCGGGATGTGCGAGTGGAAGCGGACAAAAACATTCAGTACTTC
J gene: TRBJ1-1; D gene: -; clone size: many; V gene: TRBV29-1; CDR3 protein: CSERVDLNTEAFF; CDR3 DNA: TGCAGCGAGAGAGTGGATTTGAACACTGAAGCTTTCTTT
J gene: TRBJ2-3; D gene: -; clone size: few; V gene: TRBV19; CDR3 protein: CASSMRDPGTDTQYF; CDR3 DNA: TGTGCCAGTAGTATGAGGGACCCCGGCACAGATACGCAGTATTTT
J gene: TRBJ2-7; D gene: TRBD1; clone size: many; V gene: TRBV29-1; CDR3 protein: CSVAGTGVSYEQYF; CDR3 DNA: TGCAGCGTAGCCGGGACAGGGGTTTCCTACGAGCAGTACTTC
J gene: TRBJ2-3; D gene: TRBD2; clone size: once; V gene: TRBV7-2; CDR3 protein: CASSLEGSGGGDAQYF; CDR3 DNA: TGTGCCAGCAGCTTAGAAGGTAGCGGGGGGGGAGATGCGCAGTATTTT
J gene: TRBJ2-2; D gene: -; clone size: few; V gene: TRBV20-1; CDR3 protein: CSASGLLAGELFF; CDR3 DNA: TGCAGTGCCTCGGGGCTTCTCGCCGGGGAGCTGTTTTTT
J gene: TRBJ1-2; D gene: -; clone size: many; V gene: TRBV29-1; CDR3 protein: CSADKGTRGGYTF; CDR3 DNA: TGCAGCGCAGATAAAGGGACTCGCGGTGGCTACACCTTC
J gene: TRBJ2-2; D gene: -; clone size: -; V gene: TRBV5-4; CDR3 protein: CASSLEVAGELVF; CDR3 DNA: TGTGCCAGCAGCTTAGAAGTTGCCGGGGAGCTGGTTTTT
J gene: TRBJ2-3; D gene: TRBD2; clone size: many; V gene: TRBV29-1; CDR3 protein: CSVSGRAWDTQYF; CDR3 DNA: TGCAGCGTTAGCGGGAGGGCCTGGGATACGCAGTATTTT
J gene: TRBJ1-2; D gene: TRBD1; clone size: many; V gene: TRBV29-1; CDR3 protein: CSVAEDRVVGYTF; CDR3 DNA: TGCAGCGTTGCGGAGGACAGGGTGGTTGGCTACACCTTC
J gene: TRBJ2-5; D gene: -; clone size: -; V gene: TRBV5-1; CDR3 protein: CATSLAGIGRQETQYF; CDR3 DNA: TGCGCCACCAGCTTGGCCGGAATAGGCCGACAAGAGACCCAGTACTTC
J gene: TRBJ1-1; D gene: TRBD1; clone size: -; V gene: TRBV5-1; CDR3 protein: CASSTGVGRGLNTEAFF; CDR3 DNA: TGCGCCAGCAGCACTGGGGTAGGCAGGGGGCTGAACACTGAAGCTTTCTTT
J gene: TRBJ2-2; D gene: -; clone size: many; V gene: TRBV11-2; CDR3 protein: CASSQPSPQAFYTGELFF; CDR3 DNA: TGTGCCAGCAGCCAACCCTCCCCACAAGCCTTTTACACCGGGGAGCTGTTTTTT
J gene: TRBJ2-5; D gene: -; clone size: -; V gene: TRBV6-2/TRBV6-3; CDR3 protein: CATVLGGTQETQYF; CDR3 DNA: TGTGCCACGGTATTAGGCGGGACCCAAGAGACCCAGTACTTC
J gene: TRBJ2-3; D gene: -; clone size: many; V gene: TRBV12-3/TRBV12-4; CDR3 protein: CASSFTGDTQYF; CDR3 DNA: TGTGCCAGCAGTTTCACAGGGGATACGCAGTATTTT
J gene: TRBJ1-1; D gene: -; clone size: few; V gene: TRBV20-1; CDR3 protein: CSADPGGQPNTEAFF; CDR3 DNA: TGCAGTGCGGACCCGGGGGGCCAGCCAAACACTGAAGCTTTCTTT
J gene: TRBJ2-7; D gene: TRBD2; clone size: few; V gene: TRBV20-1; CDR3 protein: CSAQLAGASHEQYF; CDR3 DNA: TGCAGTGCGCAACTAGCGGGAGCTTCCCACGAGCAGTACTTC
J gene: TRBJ2-7; D gene: -; clone size: many; V gene: TRBV28; CDR3 protein: CASRDEKSTSYEQYF; CDR3 DNA: TGTGCCAGCAGGGACGAAAAGAGTACCTCCTACGAGCAGTACTTC
J gene: TRBJ1-1; D gene: -; clone size: many; V gene: TRBV12-3/TRBV12-4; CDR3 protein: CASSFVGDGRTEAFF; CDR3 DNA: TGTGCCAGCAGTTTCGTGGGGGACGGGAGAACTGAAGCTTTCTTT
J gene: TRBJ1-5; D gene: -; clone size: many; V gene: TRBV6-5; CDR3 protein: CASSYSGRQSNQPQHF; CDR3 DNA: TGTGCCAGCAGTTACTCGGGCAGGCAAAGCAATCAGCCCCAGCATTTT
J gene: TRBJ2-3; D gene: TRBD2; clone size: many; V gene: TRBV5-1; CDR3 protein: CASSERTSGSTDTQYF; CDR3 DNA: TGCGCCAGCAGCGAGAGGACTAGCGGCAGCACAGATACGCAGTATTTT
J gene: TRBJ1-2; D gene: -; clone size: many; V gene: TRBV5-1; CDR3 protein: CASSLARGHGYTF; CDR3 DNA: TGCGCCAGCAGCTTGGCCAGGGGCCATGGCTACACCTTC